This T cell receptor beta chain was recorded in a study of shared clonotypes between healthy human individuals. On the study more broadly: Used for every donor were three CD4 naive, three CD4 memory, two CD8 naive and one CD8 memory plate.

Sequencing used immunoSEQ multiplex PCR; TCRdb keeps in-frame clones, though not all of them. The sample consists of approximately 340,000 clones, 73% of them appearing once. The CDR3 has 16 residues. Germline V gene sequence: CDR1 SGHAT, CDR2 FQNNGV. J was trimmed by 1 base and V by 2 bases; bases with no gene match: 7. The V call is TRBV11-2, the J call TRBJ2-7, with 8 bases identical to TRBD2. Sequences were obtained from memory CD4+ T cells sorted from blood. Subset reported: CD45RA-negative fraction. The receptor's source is a man aged 25-45 years in good health. For the CDR3, the DNA is TGTGCCAGCAGCTTAACTAGCGGTAGATCATCCTACGAGCAGTACTTC. Amino acids: CASSLTSGRSSYEQYF.